Following are 30 T cell receptor beta chains from one sample sequenced in a study of radiation and T cells in renal cell carcinoma. Some clones are missing from TCRdb's copy, which holds only in-frame ones; the method was immunoSEQ multiplex PCR. The repertoire holds 110,000 to 150,000 clones, around nine tenths seen once, with about 12% in the top ten. As for time point: baseline pretreatment blood. Treatment meaning: 15 Gy SBRT to primary tumor, nephrectomy 4 weeks later. The source material was blood, sampled from a patient whose treatment included radiotherapy and nephrectomy. Every receptor here comes from a woman in her 50s with renal cell carcinoma.

The chain employs TRBV30 and TRBJ1-1; perhaps TRBD1 as D (5 bases). CDR3 length: 13 residues. CDR1 and CDR2 from the germline V gene are GTSNPN and SVGIG (reference sequence). V lost 1 base to trimming and J lost 4 bases, with 10 bases between them. CDR3 bases: TGTGCCTGGAGTGCGGGACGGTTCACTGAAGCTTTCTTT. This codes for CAWSAGRFTEAFF. The whole variable domain, filled in from reference TRBV30 and TRBJ1-1, reads SQTIHQWPATLVQPVGSPLSLECTVEGTSNPNLYWYRQAAGRGLQLLFYSVGIGQISSEVPQNLSASRPQDRQFILSSKKLLLSDSGFYLCAWSAGRFTEAFFGQGTRLTVV.

This clone was seen just once. The CDR3 protein is CASSPENYGYTF. The CDR3, as DNA: TGTGCCAGCTCACCAGAGAACTATGGCTACACCTTC. The chain has TRBV18 and TRBJ1-2; D ambiguous. Germline V lookup: CDR1 KGHSH, CDR2 LQKENI. There are 12 residues in the CDR3. V was trimmed by 2 bases and J by 2 bases, leaving 3 bases between them. The full variable domain, its missing parts supplied by reference TRBV18 and TRBJ1-2, is NAGVMQNPRHLVRRRGQEARLRCSPMKGHSHVYWYRQLPEEGLKFMVYLQKENIIDESGMPKERFSAEFPKEGPSILRIQQVVRGDSAAYFCASSPENYGYTFGSGTRLTVV.

The chain links TRBV2 to TRBJ1-5; 8 bases are a match to TRBD1. The CDR3 runs 13 residues. J gave up 7 bases and V 3 bases, and 2 bases lay outside the gene matches. CDR1 and CDR2 from the germline V gene are SNHLY and FYNNEI. The CDR3 DNA sequence: TGTGCCAGCAGTGAGGACAGGGACCAGCCCCAGCATTTT. This encodes CASSEDRDQPQHF.

The chain carries TRBV15 and TRBJ2-2, with 8 bases lining up with TRBD2. Losses at the gene ends were 6 bases for V and 0 bases for J; bases not matched to a gene: 15. Germline CDR1 and CDR2: LNHNV and YYDKDF (reference sequence). This CDR3 is built from 19 residues. The CDR3 spells CATSPRASGSLSNTGELFF. CDR3 nucleotides: TGTGCCACCAGTCCCAGGGCTAGCGGGTCCCTATCGAACACCGGGGAGCTGTTTTTT.

The rearrangement uses TRBV5-1 and TRBJ2-4, with TRBD2 as a possible D gene (5 bases). V lost 0 bases and J 6 bases, leaving 13 bases between the germline ends. The CDR3 is 15 amino acids. CDR1 is SGHRS and CDR2 is YFSETQ in the germline V gene. DNA of the CDR3: TGCGCCAGCAGCTTGGGTATAGCGACGGGAAACATTCAGTACTTC. Translation gives CASSLGIATGNIQYF.

The CDR3 loop reads CASSLAGIETQYF. CDR3 sequence (DNA): TGCGCCAGCAGCTTGGCTGGAATTGAGACCCAGTACTTC. V and J are TRBV5-1 and TRBJ2-5; D is ambiguous. Germline assignment: CDR1 SGHRS and CDR2 YFSETQ. V dropped 0 bases and J dropped 5 bases, with 8 bases sitting between them. This CDR3 has 13 residues.

The gene calls are TRBV30 and TRBJ1-2, with a tentative D call TRBD1 (5 bases). This CDR3 has 14 amino acids. CDR1 GTSNPN and CDR2 SVGIG come from the germline V gene (reference sequence). Trimming took 3 bases from V and 7 from J, leaving 18 bases between them. DNA for the CDR3: TGTGCCTGGAGAAATAAGGGACTTCGGACTGGCTACACCTTC. Translated, it gives CAWRNKGLRTGYTF.

The chain links TRBV4-1 to TRBJ1-3; TRBD1 is a possible D gene (6 bases). Germline loops: CDR1 MGHRA, CDR2 YSYEKL. Trimming took off 1 base at V and 1 base at J, with 17 bases between the two ends. This CDR3 comprises 18 residues. CDR3 DNA: TGCGCCAGCAGCCAAGGTCAGGGGATCAGGAGGTCTGGAAACACCATATATTTT. Translating gives CASSQGQGIRRSGNTIYF.

The rearrangement links TRBV15 to TRBJ1-4, with unresolved D. The germline gives CDR1 LNHNV, CDR2 YYDKDF (reference sequence). V was shortened by 1 base and J by 0 bases, with 6 bases between the two germline ends. CDR3 length: 15 residues. CDR3 region: CATSRVGATNEKLFF. DNA for the CDR3: TGTGCCACCAGCAGAGTGGGAGCAACTAATGAAAAACTGTTTTTT.

The chain employs TRBV10-3 and TRBJ1-1; 12 bases line up with TRBD1. V was pared by 7 bases and J by 7 bases, with 10 bases of the junction left unmatched. Germline V lookup: CDR1 ENHRY, CDR2 SYGVKD. CDR3 length: 15 amino acids. Here the CDR3 reads CAITPGTGGSGEAFF. In DNA, the CDR3 is TGTGCCATCACCCCCGGGACAGGGGGCTCGGGTGAAGCTTTCTTT.

Only a few counts were recorded for this clone. The rearrangement joins TRBV6-1 to TRBJ1-5; 9 bases align to TRBD1. The ends lost 7 bases at V and 4 bases at J; junction bases unmatched: 5. In germline, CDR1 is MNHNS, CDR2 SASEGT. The CDR3 consists of 14 residues. The CDR3 protein is CASNRDRVNQPQHF. CDR3 DNA sequence: TGTGCCAGCAACCGGGACAGGGTAAATCAGCCCCAGCATTTT.

The J gene is TRBJ2-3, the V gene TRBV5-1; 12 bases agree with TRBD2. Per the germline V gene, CDR1 is SGHRS and CDR2 is YFSETQ. Trimming took 3 bases from V and 3 from J; bases not matched to a gene: 5. This CDR3 contains 16 residues. CDR3 amino acids: CASSWTSGETTDTQYF. CDR3 DNA: TGCGCCAGCAGCTGGACTAGCGGGGAGACTACAGATACGCAGTATTTT.

CDR3 residues: CASSYSIRGNTEAFF. The CDR3 DNA is TGTGCCAGCAGTTACTCGATAAGAGGGAACACTGAAGCTTTCTTT. The chain combines TRBV6-5 with TRBJ1-1; no clear D. CDR1 MNHEY and CDR2 SVGAGI come from the germline V gene. Trimming pared 0 bases from V and 1 base from J, leaving 9 bases between. The CDR3 consists of 15 residues.

The chain combines TRBV30 with TRBJ1-5, with D possibly TRBD1 on 5 matching bases. This CDR3 has 14 amino acids. Germline V CDR1 and CDR2: GTSNPN, SVGIG (reference sequence). V lost 5 bases and J lost 5, with 16 bases in between. Here the CDR3 DNA reads TGTGCCTGGGGGGACCGGGGGATGTATCAGCCCCAGCATTTT. Translating gives CAWGDRGMYQPQHF.

This sequence joins TRBV4-2 and TRBJ1-4; 10 bases match TRBD1. The germline V gene has CDR1 LGHNA and CDR2 YNFKEQ. The CDR3 is made up of 14 amino acids. Trimming at V came to 4 bases and at J to 8 bases, leaving 4 bases not matched to a gene. For the CDR3, the DNA is TGTGCCAGCAGCCTCGGGACAGGGGAGGAAAAACTGTTTTTT. Its translation is CASSLGTGEEKLFF.

The chain couples TRBV5-1 to TRBJ1-6; 7 bases are a match to TRBD1. Germline CDR1 is SGHRS and CDR2 is YFSETQ. CDR3 size: 14 residues. Losses at the gene ends were 2 bases for V and 13 bases for J; bases not matched to a gene: 9. Here the CDR3 DNA reads TGCGCCAGCAGCTTTAGAGGGGGCGCAGGTCCCCTCCACTTT. It translates to CASSFRGGAGPLHF.

Here the CDR3 reads CASEGLTQAGGYSPLHF. The CDR3 nucleotides read TGTGCCAGTGAAGGCCTCACCCAGGCCGGGGGTTACTCACCCCTCCACTTT. The chain couples TRBV19 to TRBJ1-6; perhaps TRBD1 as D (5 bases). Trimming pared 8 bases from V and 10 bases from J, leaving 27 bases between. Per the germline V gene, CDR1 is LNHDA and CDR2 is SQIVND (reference sequence). CDR3 length: 17 amino acids. Full variable domain (missing parts from reference TRBV19 and TRBJ1-6): DGGITQSPKYLFRKEGQNVTLSCEQNLNHDAMYWYRQDPGQGLRLIYYSQIVNDFQKGDIAEGYSVSREKKESFPLTVTSAQKNPTAFYLCASEGLTQAGGYSPLHFGNGTRLTVT.

The gene calls are TRBV7-9 and TRBJ1-2, with TRBD1 identical over 7 bases. The V segment lost 3 bases and the J segment 7 bases; nucleotides outside the gene matches: 17. CDR1 is SEHNR, CDR2 FQNEAQ, per germline (reference sequence). CDR3 length: 17 amino acids. The DNA for the CDR3 is TGTGCCAGCAGCTTTGGGGGGGAGACAGGGTGGAGGATTGGCTACACCTTC. It translates to CASSFGGETGWRIGYTF.

The genes are TRBV4-2 and TRBJ1-2; D uncertain. V was pared by 0 bases and J by 6 bases, with 14 bases between. The CDR3 sequence is 15 residues long. CDR1 is LGHNA, CDR2 YNFKEQ, per germline. The CDR3 DNA follows: TGTGCCAGCAGCCAAGAACAAGGGAAAGAGGATGGCTACACCTTC. It is translated as CASSQEQGKEDGYTF.

A remark on this clone: The sample has other DNA sequences that encode this CDR3 too. The CDR3 DNA reads TGTGCCAGTAGTATTTATCGGGATCAGCCCCAGCATTTT. It specifies CASSIYRDQPQHF. The J gene is TRBJ1-5, the V gene TRBV19; no definite D call. V was pared by 3 bases and J by 5 bases, with 8 bases between. CDR1 and CDR2 from the germline V gene are LNHDA and SQIVND (reference sequence). The CDR3 totals 13 residues.

A single count supports this clone. This chain uses TRBV27 with TRBJ1-6; D is ambiguous. Per germline, CDR1 MNHEY and CDR2 SMNVEV (reference sequence). CDR3 length equals 12 residues. Trimming removed 3 bases at V and 12 bases at J, with 9 bases between. CDR3 nucleotide sequence: TGTGCCAGCAGTTTCATGGGTAAACCCCTCCACTTT. Its translation: CASSFMGKPLHF.

This clone was detected only a few times. In DNA, the CDR3 is TGTGCCAGTACCCCCGACAGGGGGAACACTGAAGCTTTCTTT. Protein product: CASTPDRGNTEAFF. The genes are TRBV19 and TRBJ1-1; 8 positions match TRBD1. CDR3 length: 14 residues. Germline V lookup: CDR1 LNHDA, CDR2 SQIVND (reference sequence). Trimming cost V 7 bases and J 1 base; bases outside gene matches: 5.

The V and J genes are TRBV6-5 and TRBJ2-7; the D call may be TRBD1 or TRBD2 (5 bases each). The V and J ends lost 0 bases and 3 bases respectively, with 15 bases between them. CDR1 and CDR2 (germline): MNHEY, SVGAGI. CDR3 length: 16 amino acids. CDR3 sequence: CASSYSSGTVIYEQYF. DNA for the CDR3: TGTGCCAGCAGTTACTCCTCCGGGACCGTCATCTACGAGCAGTACTTC.

J is TRBJ1-5 and V is TRBV7-2, with D uncertain. Between the trimmed V and J ends, which lost 2 bases and 3 bases, there was a span of 8 bases. The CDR3 has 14 residues. Germline CDR1 reads SGHTA; CDR2 reads FQGNSA. CDR3 nucleotide sequence: TGTGCCAGCAGCTTATCGGATTACAATCAGCCCCAGCATTTT. It encodes CASSLSDYNQPQHF.

This clone has a single count. The genes are TRBV2 and TRBJ1-5, with D unresolved. V was pared by 4 bases and J by 3 bases, with 13 bases between. Germline V gives CDR1 SNHLY, CDR2 FYNNEI. The CDR3 totals 15 residues. CDR3 amino acids: CASSVDVRYNQPQHF. In nucleotides, the CDR3 is TGTGCCAGCAGTGTCGATGTCCGTTACAATCAGCCCCAGCATTTT. Full variable domain (rest looked up from reference TRBV2 and TRBJ1-5): EPEVTQTPSHQVTQMGQEVILRCVPISNHLYFYWYRQILGQKVEFLVSFYNNEISEKSEIFDDQFSVERPDGSNFTLKIRSTKLEDSAMYFCASSVDVRYNQPQHFGDGTRLSIL.

The chain joins TRBV21-1 to TRBJ2-7; TRBD2 is the table's D call and was not checked against the DNA. TRBV21-1 is designated a pseudogene. The CDR3 runs to 20 residues. The CDR3 DNA reads as TGTGCCAGCAGCAAAGGATTCACAGGGCCCTGGACTAGCGGTTCCTACGAGCAGTACTTC. This encodes CASSKGFTGPWTSGSYEQYF.

The chain employs TRBV5-1 and TRBJ2-4; the D gene is possibly TRBD1 (6 bases). Germline assignment: CDR1 SGHRS and CDR2 YFSETQ. The V end was cut by 3 bases, the J end by 6 bases, with 13 bases between. This CDR3 contains 14 residues. CDR3 DNA: TGCGCCAGCAGCTGGACAGCAGACCGAAACATTCAGTACTTC. Amino acids: CASSWTADRNIQYF.

This clone was observed a few times. The J gene is TRBJ1-1, the V gene TRBV9; D ambiguous. The germline gives CDR1 SGDLS, CDR2 YYNGEE. V shed 0 bases and J shed 0 bases, with 12 bases lying between them. The CDR3 spans 16 residues. The CDR3 nucleotides read TGTGCCAGCAGCGTAGTAGGCAACGAATTGAACACTGAAGCTTTCTTT. Its protein product is CASSVVGNELNTEAFF.

The genes are TRBV4-1 and TRBJ2-7; 14 bases fit TRBD2. Germline V gives CDR1 MGHRA, CDR2 YSYEKL. V lost 6 bases, J lost 1 base, and 11 bases stayed unmatched. This CDR3 region has 18 residues. Here the CDR3 DNA reads TGCGCCAGCAGTTACGGACTAGCGGGGGGCCCGGGGTCCTACGAGCAGTACTTC. Its translation is CASSYGLAGGPGSYEQYF.

The V and J genes are TRBV2 and TRBJ1-4; possible D gene TRBD1, 5 bases. Germline-derived CDR1 and CDR2 are SNHLY and FYNNEI. The CDR3 length is 14 residues. The V and J ends lost 8 bases and 3 bases respectively, with 13 bases between them. The CDR3 is CASRVGGSNEKLFF. CDR3 in DNA: TGTGCCAGCCGGGTGGGGGGGTCTAATGAAAAACTGTTTTTT.